These 29 T cell receptor beta chains came from one sample sequenced in a study of T-cell reconstitution after alpha-beta-depleted transplantation in children. Using unique molecular identifiers, the investigators prepared the TCRbeta library. TCRdb re-derived calls from the PCR reads in MiXCR, one entry per CDR3 protein. Of fewer than 550,000 distinct CDR3 sequences listed, about a sixth are singletons. The sample consisted of PBMCs, mostly from graft donor cells, taken 360 days after TCRalphabeta/CD19-depleted stem cell transplant. The receptor set was obtained from a boy in the first two years of life who had a stem cell transplant for Wiskott-Aldrich syndrome, so the T cells may come from the graft donor.

This chain joins TRBV18 and TRBJ2-1; 9 bases agree with TRBD1. Germline CDR1 reads KGHSH; CDR2 reads LQKENI. The CDR3 totals 20 residues. V lost 0 bases to trimming and J lost 2 bases; unmatched junction nucleotides: 14. The CDR3 region is CASSPPRGQGTGDTYNEQFF. As DNA, the CDR3 is TGTGCCAGCTCACCACCGAGAGGACAGGGGACGGGAGACACCTACAATGAGCAGTTCTTC.

This clonotype was seen a few times. The chain uses TRBV12-3 or TRBV12-4 and TRBJ1-1, with unresolved D. Trimming pared 5 bases from V and 3 bases from J, leaving 10 bases between. This CDR3 is built from 13 residues. The CDR3 DNA sequence: TGTGCCAGCAGTCCGCTAGGAGACACTGAAGCTTTCTTT. Residues: CASSPLGDTEAFF.

This clonotype was observed a handful of times. CDR3 in DNA: TGTGCCAGCAGCCGTGCTAGCGGGACTAGCACAGATACGCAGTATTTT. Protein product: CASSRASGTSTDTQYF. V and J are TRBV7-9 and TRBJ2-3; 9 nucleotides align to TRBD2. The CDR3 has 16 residues. V shed 5 bases, J shed 0 bases, and the junction held 6 bases outside the gene matches. The germline CDR1 and CDR2 sequences are SEHNR and FQNEAQ (reference sequence).

About this clonotype: One junction end does not reproduce the germline sequence, and a read error may be involved. J is TRBJ2-1 and V is TRBV5-1; D tentatively reads TRBD1 or TRBD2 (5 bases each). Germline V gives CDR1 SGHRS, CDR2 YFSETQ. This CDR3 is 15 amino acids long. The CDR3: CASSLDRSGYNVQFF. CDR3 in DNA: TGCGCCAGCAGCTTGGACAGGTCGGGATACAATGTGCAGTTCTTC.

The chain recombines TRBV29-1 with TRBJ2-1; D uncertain. CDR3 length: 10 amino acids. Germline V gene data show CDR1 as SQVTM and CDR2 as ANQGSEA. Trimming pared 7 bases from V and 2 bases from J, leaving 3 bases between. This CDR3 is CSGAYNEQFF. Written as DNA, the CDR3 is TGCAGCGGCGCCTACAATGAGCAGTTCTTC.

This clonotype has just a few counts. The rearrangement joins TRBV4-3 to TRBJ2-1; TRBD2 is a possible D gene (5 bases). Trimming shortened V by 1 base and J by 2 bases, and 12 bases separated the two germline ends. The CDR3 has 16 amino acids. From germline, CDR1 is LGHNA and CDR2 YSLEER. The CDR3 DNA is TGCGCCAGCAGCCAAGGCCGGACTCCTCCCTACAATGAGCAGTTCTTC. It encodes CASSQGRTPPYNEQFF.

The chain is built from TRBV7-9 and TRBJ2-7, with D hard to call. The CDR3 contains 12 residues. The V end lost 1 base, the J end lost 6 bases, and 7 bases lay between the germline ends. From germline, CDR1 is SEHNR and CDR2 FQNEAQ (reference sequence). CDR3 sequence reads: CASSLGLAEQYF. The CDR3, as DNA: TGTGCCAGCAGCTTAGGGTTGGCCGAGCAGTACTTC.

The chain combines TRBV7-9 with TRBJ2-3; D perhaps matches TRBD2 (5 bases). The germline gives CDR1 SEHNR, CDR2 FQNEAQ (reference sequence). This CDR3 spans 14 amino acids. Trimming stripped 2 bases from V and 2 bases from J, with 8 bases between. The DNA of the CDR3 is TGTGCCAGCAGCTTAATGAGGGCCACAGATACGCAGTATTTT. This translates into CASSLMRATDTQYF.

This clonotype has only a few counts. The chain employs TRBV7-9 and TRBJ1-4; TRBD1 aligns across 7 bases. The CDR3 is 14 residues long. J lost 4 bases, V lost 8 bases, and 7 bases had no gene match. Germline CDR1 reads SEHNR; CDR2 reads FQNEAQ (reference sequence). The CDR3 DNA reads TGTGCCAGCGGAAACAGGGGCCTTAATGAAAAACTGTTTTTT. Amino acid sequence: CASGNRGLNEKLFF.

The rearrangement joins TRBV19 to TRBJ2-1; D might be TRBD1 (5 bases). The V end lost 7 bases, the J end lost 2 bases, and 12 bases lay between the germline ends. Germline CDR1 and CDR2: LNHDA and SQIVND (reference sequence). The CDR3 contains 14 residues. The CDR3 region is CASNHKGPYNEQFF. DNA for the CDR3: TGTGCCAGTAATCACAAGGGGCCCTACAATGAGCAGTTCTTC.

This CDR3 reads CASIGEKSGNTIYF. DNA of the CDR3: TGCGCCAGCATAGGCGAAAAATCTGGAAACACCATATATTTT. The V call is TRBV10-2, the J call TRBJ1-3; D is ambiguous. The CDR3 has 14 residues. V was pared by 7 bases and J by 1 base, with 11 bases between. CDR1 WSHSY and CDR2 SAAADI come from the germline V gene.

This rearrangement joins TRBV6-2 or TRBV6-3 to TRBJ2-2; 11 bases fit TRBD2. Unmatched junction bases numbered 7, after V lost 5 bases and J lost 8 bases. Germline CDR1 is MNHEY and CDR2 is SVGEGT. This CDR3 has 15 residues. CDR3 DNA sequence: TGTGCCAGCAGTCACCGGACTAGCGGGTCGGGGGAGCTGTTTTTT. Translating it yields CASSHRTSGSGELFF.

This clonotype was observed a few times. The chain carries TRBV4-3 and TRBJ2-2; the match to TRBD1 covers 7 bases. Germline CDR1 and CDR2: LGHNA and YSLEER. The CDR3 runs to 15 residues. V gave up 3 bases and J gave up 6 bases; unmatched junction bases: 7. CDR3 sequence: CASSHDRVVPGELFF. For the CDR3, the DNA is TGCGCCAGCAGCCACGACAGGGTTGTGCCCGGGGAGCTGTTTTTT.

This clonotype has only a few counts. V gene TRBV29-1 combines with J gene TRBJ2-7, with D perhaps matching TRBD1 (6 bases). CDR3 length equals 13 residues. The ends were cut back, 3 bases at V and 2 bases at J, with 11 bases in the middle. Germline V gives CDR1 SQVTM, CDR2 ANQGSEA. CDR3 protein: CSVEGDKAYEQYF. CDR3 coding DNA: TGCAGCGTTGAGGGGGACAAAGCCTACGAGCAGTACTTC.

V is TRBV5-7 and J is TRBJ2-2; 8 positions agree with TRBD1. TRBV5-7 qualifies as an ORF whose function is uncertain. V dropped 2 bases and J dropped 4; count of bases not matched to a gene: 10. The length of the CDR3 is 17 residues. The CDR3 nucleotides are TGTGCCAGCAGCTTTGTAGTTCGTCAGGGGGCCACCGGGGAGCTGTTTTTT. Translated: CASSFVVRQGATGELFF.

This clonotype was observed many times. This rearrangement joins TRBV28 to TRBJ1-5; the D is unclear. V gave up 6 bases and J gave up 9 bases, with 21 bases separating them. CDR1 is MDHEN and CDR2 is SYDVKM in the germline V gene. There are 15 residues in the CDR3. CDR3 DNA sequence: TGTGCCAGCAGGGCCGGTGGACTGCCGGTATTGCCCCAGCATTTT. Amino acid sequence: CASRAGGLPVLPQHF.

This chain uses TRBV27 with TRBJ2-1; 8 nucleotides match TRBD2. The CDR3 sequence is 15 residues long. J was trimmed by 10 bases and V by 5 bases; bases with no gene match: 13. In germline, CDR1 is MNHEY, CDR2 SMNVEV (reference sequence). For the CDR3, the DNA is TGTGCCAGCAGTGATCCGGGACTAGGTCTTAGGGAGCAGTTCTTC. The encoded protein is CASSDPGLGLREQFF.

This clonotype was counted a few times. The chain couples TRBV29-1 to TRBJ2-1; no reliable D call. This CDR3 contains 10 residues. V shed 2 bases and J shed 15 bases, with 11 bases lying between them. The germline CDR1 and CDR2 sequences are SQVTM and ANQGSEA. The CDR3 here is CSVELEVRFF. DNA for the CDR3: TGCAGCGTTGAACTAGAAGTTCGGTTCTTC.

The table lists this clonotype with a few counts. The chain is built from TRBV3-1 and TRBJ2-5; 14 nucleotides match TRBD2. Losses at the gene ends were 5 bases for V and 5 bases for J; bases not matched to a gene: 7. The CDR3 extends over 16 amino acids. The germline gives CDR1 LGHDT, CDR2 YNNKEL (reference sequence). The CDR3 DNA reads TGTGCCAGCAGCACGGGACTAGCGGGAGTAGGTGAGACCCAGTACTTC. Translating gives CASSTGLAGVGETQYF.

J is TRBJ2-3 and V is TRBV29-1, with 8 bases lining up with TRBD2. Losses at the gene ends were 5 bases for V and 3 bases for J; bases not matched to a gene: 4. The germline V gene encodes CDR1 SQVTM and CDR2 ANQGSEA. The CDR3 consists of 13 residues. The CDR3 DNA sequence: TGCAGCGTTAAGGCTAGCGGGACAGATACGCAGTATTTT. Protein: CSVKASGTDTQYF.

This chain joins TRBV25-1 and TRBJ2-2; D not certain. V was pared by 5 bases and J by 0 bases, with 7 bases between. The CDR3 runs 14 residues. CDR1 MGHDK and CDR2 SYGVNS come from the germline V gene. The CDR3 DNA follows: TGTGCCAGCAGTCGGGCAACGAACACCGGGGAGCTGTTTTTT. Translation: CASSRATNTGELFF.

The chain joins TRBV24-1 to TRBJ2-5; 9 bases fit TRBD1. CDR1 is KGHDR and CDR2 is SFDVKD in the germline V gene. The CDR3 spans 13 residues. Trimming at V came to 9 bases and at J to 3 bases, leaving 4 bases not matched to a gene. This CDR3 reads CATGTGGKETQYF. CDR3 nucleotide sequence: TGTGCCACCGGCACAGGGGGCAAAGAGACCCAGTACTTC.

The table lists this clonotype with a few counts. This chain joins TRBV14 and TRBJ2-5; 8 bases match TRBD1. V lost 3 bases, J lost 4 bases, and 4 bases stayed unmatched. Per germline, CDR1 SGHDN and CDR2 FVKESK. This CDR3 has 14 residues. The CDR3 DNA reads TGTGCCAGCAGCCACAAGGACAGGGTAGAGACCCAGTACTTC. Translating gives CASSHKDRVETQYF.

This clonotype has only a few counts. The chain is built from TRBV12-3 or TRBV12-4 and TRBJ2-7; the D gene is possibly TRBD1 (5 bases). V was trimmed by 4 bases and J by 1 base, leaving 11 bases between them. The CDR3 runs 14 residues. This chain's CDR3 is CASSYDSPSYEQYF. CDR3 DNA: TGTGCCAGCAGTTATGACAGCCCTTCCTACGAGCAGTACTTC.

The chain is built from TRBV12-3 or TRBV12-4 and TRBJ1-1, with D unresolved. Trimming shortened V by 6 bases and J by 6 bases, and 17 bases separated the two germline ends. This CDR3 is 14 amino acids long. CDR3 sequence reads: CASSRRPQRAEAFF. The CDR3 bases are TGTGCCAGCAGCCGCCGCCCGCAGCGGGCTGAAGCTTTCTTT.

This clonotype was seen a handful of times. V usage is TRBV7-2 and J usage is TRBJ1-5, with 7 bases matching TRBD1. This CDR3 has 13 amino acids. V shed 5 bases, J shed 6 bases, and the junction held 4 bases outside the gene matches. The V gene's germline CDR1 is SGHTA and CDR2 FQGNSA. The CDR3 region is CASSRDRGQPQHF. In DNA, the CDR3 is TGTGCCAGCAGCCGGGACAGAGGTCAGCCCCAGCATTTT.

This clonotype came up a few times. The germline gene is not matched at one end of the junction; a read error may be the cause. The rearrangement uses TRBV19 and TRBJ2-3; TRBD2 aligns across 10 bases. Germline CDR1 is LNHDA and CDR2 is SQIVND (reference sequence). The CDR3 sequence is 13 residues long. This CDR3 is CATASGGTYTQYF. The CDR3 coding sequence is TGTGCCACCGCTAGCGGGGGCACATATACGCAGTATTTT.

This chain uses TRBV18 with TRBJ2-7; TRBD2 might be the D (6 bases). The CDR3 covers 15 residues. With 5 bases removed from V and 4 bases from J, the gap between germline ends came to 18 bases. Germline CDR1 reads KGHSH; CDR2 reads LQKENI. For the CDR3, the DNA is TGTGCCAGCTCAGAAGGAGGAGGGTTTAGGTACGAGCAGTACTTC. Translated, it gives CASSEGGGFRYEQYF.

This clonotype was counted between two and nine times. The chain couples TRBV5-1 to TRBJ2-1, with D perhaps matching TRBD1 (6 bases). Germline CDR1 is SGHRS and CDR2 is YFSETQ. The CDR3 is 16 residues long. The V gene lost 4 bases and the J gene lost 0 bases, with 14 bases spanning the gap. CDR3 nucleotide sequence: TGCGCCAGCAGCCTTACAGGGCAGCTCTCCTACAATGAGCAGTTCTTC. Its protein is CASSLTGQLSYNEQFF.